This TCR beta chain was captured by sequencing in a study of T cell clonotyping in hematopoietic cell transplantation. Profiled with immunoSEQ multiplex PCR; TCRdb holds only in-frame clones, not every one. The sample shows about 28,000 clones, more than 70% of them seen only once. The CDR3 runs to 13 residues. Per the germline V gene, CDR1 is SNHLY and CDR2 is FYNNEI. The V segment lost 7 bases and the J segment 6 bases; nucleotides outside the gene matches: 5. Overall study findings and caveats: Recipient TCR diversity dropped after transplant; expanded clonotypes rose from day 30 to 180.

Specified time point: recipient sample about 28 days before transplant, after cytoreduction. For this clone: The antigen is not known.

Specimen: peripheral blood mononuclear cells, collected before stem cell transplant. This chain joins TRBV2 and TRBJ1-1; 10 nucleotides agree with TRBD1. This receptor was identified in a man aged 40-55 years with acute myeloid leukemia. Some clones in this sample may be carry-over from other donors' samples. The CDR3 DNA follows: TGTGCCAGCAACGGACAGGGGGTGGCTGAAGCTTTCTTT. Protein product: CASNGQGVAEAFF.